The 17 T cell receptor beta chains below were found in one sample sequenced in a study of blood T cell repertoires in COVID-19. Some clones are missing from TCRdb's copy, which holds only in-frame ones; the method was immunoSEQ multiplex PCR. Of 150,000 to 200,000 clones listed, roughly 90% are singletons. Sequencing input: peripheral blood. The receptors were gathered from a man aged 65-85 years with active or convalescent COVID-19.

This sequence joins TRBV5-5 and TRBJ2-7; a possible D gene is TRBD1 (5 bases). This CDR3 contains 13 residues. CDR1 SGHKS and CDR2 YYEKEE come from the germline V gene (reference sequence). V dropped 3 bases and J dropped 4 bases, with 11 bases sitting between them. The CDR3 loop reads CASSSVQGYEQYF. The CDR3 nucleotides read TGTGCCAGCAGCTCCGTGCAGGGATACGAGCAGTACTTC.

A single count supports this clone. The chain links TRBV27 to TRBJ2-1, with 9 bases matching TRBD1. After removal of 6 bases from V and 8 bases from J, the junction contained 5 bases not matched to a gene. CDR1 and CDR2 (germline): MNHEY, SMNVEV (reference sequence). This CDR3 has 13 residues. For the CDR3, the DNA is TGTGCCAGCAGACTACAGGGGGCTGATGAGCAGTTCTTC. It encodes CASRLQGADEQFF.

Worth noting for this clone: An end of the junction does not agree with germline; a read error may underlie this. The chain's CDR3 is CASSLGASHTGELFF. CDR3 DNA: TGTGCTAGCAGCTTAGGCGCTAGCCATACCGGGGAGCTGTTTTTT. The J gene is TRBJ2-2, the V gene TRBV7-7; D perhaps matches TRBD2 (5 bases). This CDR3 is 15 amino acids long. CDR1 and CDR2 (germline): SSHAT, FNYEAQ (reference sequence).

The chain recombines TRBV12-3 or TRBV12-4 with TRBJ2-5; D remains ambiguous. The CDR3 runs 12 residues. V was cut by 5 bases and J by 7 bases, with 11 bases left in between. The CDR3: CASSPSLGTQYF. CDR3 sequence (DNA): TGTGCCAGCAGTCCCAGCCTAGGGACCCAGTACTTC.

This clone came up once. The chain is built from TRBV2 and TRBJ2-3; 9 bases map to TRBD2. Per germline, CDR1 SNHLY and CDR2 FYNNEI. CDR3 length equals 15 residues. J lost 8 bases, V lost 2 bases, and 8 bases had no gene match. The CDR3 protein is CASSEWLAGEGTQYF. The DNA of the CDR3 is TGTGCCAGCAGTGAATGGTTAGCGGGAGAAGGTACGCAGTATTTT.

The chain recombines TRBV27 with TRBJ1-1; maybe TRBD1 (5 bases). CDR1 is MNHEY, CDR2 SMNVEV, per germline (reference sequence). CDR3 length: 15 residues. The V gene lost 3 bases and the J gene lost 4 bases, with 15 bases spanning the gap. The CDR3 protein is CASSLMGLRGTEAFF. The CDR3 nucleotides are TGTGCCAGCAGTTTGATGGGCTTAAGGGGCACTGAAGCTTTCTTT.

This clone was detected a few times. The V gene is TRBV28, the J gene TRBJ1-5, with a tentative D call TRBD1 (5 bases). The CDR3 length is 14 residues. Trimming stripped 7 bases from V and 10 bases from J, with 20 bases between. Germline V gene lookup returns CDR1 MDHEN and CDR2 SYDVKM. The CDR3 coding sequence is TGTGCCAGCACTGCTGGGGCCGGGAGGGAACCCCAGCATTTT. It codes for CASTAGAGREPQHF.

This clone has just one count. The chain recombines TRBV7-3 with TRBJ2-2; TRBD1 is a possible D gene (6 bases). Germline loops: CDR1 SGHTA, CDR2 FQGTGA. V dropped 5 bases and J dropped 6 bases, with 13 bases sitting between them. The length of the CDR3 is 14 residues. CDR3 protein: CASSQTGSPGELFF. The CDR3 DNA sequence: TGTGCCAGCAGCCAAACAGGGAGCCCCGGGGAGCTGTTTTTT.

This clone was picked up a small number of times. The rearrangement joins TRBV19 to TRBJ2-7, with 8 positions matching TRBD2. The germline V gene has CDR1 LNHDA and CDR2 SQIVND (reference sequence). This CDR3 has 14 amino acids. V trimming: 9 bases; J trimming: 3 bases; junction bases outside the gene matches: 10. The CDR3 reads CASAKSGRNYEQYF. The CDR3, as DNA: TGTGCCAGCGCGAAAAGCGGGAGAAACTACGAGCAGTACTTC.

This chain joins TRBV19 and TRBJ2-1; the D gene is possibly TRBD2 (6 bases). The germline CDR1 and CDR2 sequences are LNHDA and SQIVND (reference sequence). Trimming cost V 0 bases and J 6 bases, with 12 bases left between them. The length of the CDR3 is 15 residues. The CDR3 DNA reads as TGTGCCAGTAGTATAGACCCGTGGAGGGGCAATGAGCAGTTCTTC. Amino acid sequence: CASSIDPWRGNEQFF.

The chain joins TRBV6-5 to TRBJ1-5; possible D gene TRBD1, 5 bases. Germline loops: CDR1 MNHEY, CDR2 SVGAGI. CDR3 length: 14 amino acids. Trimming took off 10 bases at V and 0 bases at J, with 13 bases between the two ends. The CDR3 sequence is CATGGVFSNQPQHF. As DNA, the CDR3 is TGTGCCACGGGAGGGGTATTTAGCAATCAGCCCCAGCATTTT.

The CDR3 spells CASKGGQNYGYTF. CDR3 DNA sequence: TGTGCCAGTAAAGGAGGACAGAATTATGGCTACACCTTC. J is TRBJ1-2 and V is TRBV19; perhaps TRBD1 as D (6 bases). The CDR3 totals 13 residues. Trimming shortened V by 7 bases and J by 5 bases, and 14 bases separated the two germline ends. Germline V gene data show CDR1 as LNHDA and CDR2 as SQIVND (reference sequence).

V is TRBV29-1 and J is TRBJ2-1, with D possibly matching TRBD2 (6 bases). Trimming removed 6 bases from V and 5 bases from J, with 23 bases in between. The CDR3 length is 16 residues. CDR1 is SQVTM, CDR2 ANQGSEA, per germline. CDR3 in amino acids: CSVPGVNLGSHNEQFF. The CDR3 DNA is TGCAGCGTCCCCGGGGTTAATCTCGGGAGCCACAATGAGCAGTTCTTC.

V usage is TRBV18 and J usage is TRBJ2-7, with 9 bases aligning to TRBD1. Germline V gives CDR1 KGHSH, CDR2 LQKENI. This CDR3 is built from 16 residues. With 1 base clipped from V and 6 bases from J, the junction kept 10 bases outside the gene matches. The CDR3 nucleotides read TGTGCCAGCTCACCACAGGTTCCGGGACAGGGTCCCGAGCAGTACTTC. Its translation: CASSPQVPGQGPEQYF.

V usage is TRBV7-2 and J usage is TRBJ1-1; weak D call: TRBD1 (6 bases). CDR3 length: 15 residues. In germline, CDR1 is SGHTA, CDR2 FQGNSA. Between the trimmed V and J ends, which lost 5 bases and 1 base, there was a span of 14 bases. The CDR3 nucleotides read TGTGCCAGCAGCCGGGTGAGCAGGGGGAACACTGAAGCTTTCTTT. Its protein product is CASSRVSRGNTEAFF.

This chain uses TRBV29-1 with TRBJ2-3, with a possible D match to TRBD2 (7 bases). Per the germline V gene, CDR1 is SQVTM and CDR2 is ANQGSEA. Trimming stripped 5 bases from V and 8 bases from J, with 11 bases between. The CDR3 consists of 11 residues. The CDR3 DNA reads as TGCAGCGTTTTTAGGGGGGGTACGCAGTATTTT. It is translated as CSVFRGGTQYF.

The chain has TRBV6-5 and TRBJ2-6; D unclear. The CDR3 is 15 amino acids. Germline loops: CDR1 MNHEY, CDR2 SVGAGI. V was cut by 7 bases and J by 0 bases, with 10 bases left in between. Here the CDR3 reads CASKWSRSGANVLTF. Here the CDR3 DNA reads TGTGCCAGCAAATGGTCGCGCTCTGGGGCCAACGTCCTGACTTTC.